Below are 14 T cell receptor beta chains sequenced from a single sample in a study of T cell responses to AZD1222 COVID-19 vaccine. Clones were sequenced by immunoSEQ multiplex PCR, and TCRdb holds only the in-frame ones, with some missing. Seen here are 99,000 or so clones, approximately 90% observed once, and the top ten hold around 3.1%. Sequencing used peripheral blood, obtained on day 0 of AZD1222 vaccination. The receptors stem from an adult in good health.

The V call is TRBV11-3, the J call TRBJ2-1; 13 nucleotides align to TRBD2. The CDR3 loop spans 15 amino acids. Unmatched junction bases numbered 5, after V lost 4 bases and J lost 8 bases. Germline lookup yields CDR1 SGHNT and CDR2 YENEEA. CDR3 coding DNA: TGTGCCAGCAGCTCTGGGACTAGCGGGAAGGATGAGCAGTTCTTC. The encoded protein is CASSSGTSGKDEQFF.

V usage is TRBV9 and J usage is TRBJ2-1, with 10 positions matching TRBD2. The CDR3 runs to 16 residues. The trim removed 4 bases at V and 8 bases at J, leaving 12 bases unmatched. Germline CDR1 and CDR2: SGDLS and YYNGEE. The CDR3 DNA follows: TGTGCCAGCAGCACAACCGGGACTAGCGCCTTCTATGAGCAGTTCTTC. It translates to CASSTTGTSAFYEQFF.

The V gene is TRBV5-1, the J gene TRBJ1-2; TRBD1 matches 9 bases. V lost 0 bases, J lost 0 bases, and 9 bases stayed unmatched. Germline CDR1 reads SGHRS; CDR2 reads YFSETQ. The CDR3 extends over 18 amino acids. CDR3 coding DNA: TGCGCCAGCAGCTTGGATCGTTTGGGACAGGGAACTAACTATGGCTACACCTTC. Translated: CASSLDRLGQGTNYGYTF.

This sequence joins TRBV6-2 or TRBV6-3 and TRBJ2-7; D is ambiguous. The V gene lost 6 bases and the J gene lost 2 bases, with 11 bases spanning the gap. The CDR3 loop spans 13 amino acids. In germline, CDR1 is MNHEY, CDR2 SVGEGT. The CDR3 region has the DNA TGTGCCAGCAGCAAGGGCGGTACCTACGAGCAGTACTTC. It is translated as CASSKGGTYEQYF.

V gene TRBV9 combines with J gene TRBJ1-2; 7 nucleotides line up with TRBD1. CDR3 length: 13 residues. V was clipped by 3 bases and J by 8 bases; unmatched bases: 7. Looked up from germline, CDR1 is SGDLS and CDR2 is YYNGEE. The CDR3 is CASSALLQGGYTF. The CDR3 region has the DNA TGTGCCAGCAGCGCCCTCCTACAGGGGGGCTACACCTTC. Looking up the rest from reference TRBV9 and TRBJ1-2 gives the full variable domain: DSGVTQTPKHLITATGQRVTLRCSPRSGDLSVYWYQQSLDQGLQFLIQYYNGEERAKGNILERFSAQQFPDLHSELNLSSLELGDSALYFCASSALLQGGYTFGSGTRLTVV.

The V and J genes are TRBV7-3 and TRBJ2-2; D uncertain. In germline, CDR1 is SGHTA, CDR2 FQGTGA. The CDR3 totals 12 residues. V lost 5 bases and J lost 7, with 8 bases in between. Written as DNA, the CDR3 is TGTGCCAGCAGCCGTACGGGCGGGGAGCTGTTTTTT. Translation gives CASSRTGGELFF.

The chain joins TRBV18 to TRBJ1-5; D is perhaps TRBD1 (6 bases). The CDR3 is 16 residues long. V lost 6 bases, J lost 2 bases, and 17 bases lay in between. Germline V gives CDR1 KGHSH, CDR2 LQKENI. CDR3 nucleotides: TGTGCCAGCTCCCCAAGGGGGGGAATTGGCAATCAGCCCCAGCATTTT. As protein: CASSPRGGIGNQPQHF.

The chain recombines TRBV7-9 with TRBJ2-7; D remains unclear. V was shortened by 0 bases and J by 7 bases, with 13 bases between the two germline ends. CDR1 and CDR2 from the germline V gene are SEHNR and FQNEAQ (reference sequence). This CDR3 has 14 amino acids. CDR3 sequence (DNA): TGTGCCAGCAGCTTAGCGGAATCGATTGGGGAGCAGTACTTC. Translation: CASSLAESIGEQYF.

This clone was recorded a few times. This rearrangement joins TRBV5-4 to TRBJ1-2; D is possibly TRBD1 (6 bases). V gave up 0 bases and J gave up 6 bases, with 12 bases separating them. The CDR3 extends over 14 amino acids. The germline CDR1 and CDR2 sequences are SGHNT and YYREEE (reference sequence). The CDR3 DNA sequence: TGTGCCAGCAGCTTGGTACAGGGCTGGGATGGCTACACCTTC. Translated: CASSLVQGWDGYTF.

The chain is built from TRBV14 and TRBJ2-1; 11 bases map to TRBD2. CDR3 length: 16 residues. Germline CDR1 reads SGHDN; CDR2 reads FVKESK. Trimming took 2 bases from V and 7 from J; bases not matched to a gene: 7. CDR3 coding DNA: TGTGCCAGCAGCCAACAACTAGCGGGGGTCGGGAATGAGCAGTTCTTC. This encodes CASSQQLAGVGNEQFF.

This clone came up once. J is TRBJ1-2 and V is TRBV6-1; D might be TRBD1 (5 bases). With 0 bases removed from V and 1 base from J, the gap between germline ends came to 9 bases. Per germline, CDR1 MNHNS and CDR2 SASEGT. The CDR3 contains 15 residues. CDR3 sequence reads: CASSEASGRNYGYTF. The DNA for the CDR3 is TGTGCCAGCAGTGAAGCCTCGGGGCGTAACTATGGCTACACCTTC.

The rearrangement joins TRBV27 to TRBJ1-1; D perhaps matches TRBD1 (5 bases). This CDR3 is 13 amino acids long. The germline V gene encodes CDR1 MNHEY and CDR2 SMNVEV (reference sequence). Trimming took 5 bases from V and 8 from J, leaving 15 bases between them. This CDR3 is CASSPWAEGEAFF. The CDR3 DNA reads as TGTGCCAGCAGTCCCTGGGCCGAGGGGGAAGCTTTCTTT.

The rearrangement uses TRBV28 and TRBJ1-3, with D tentatively TRBD1 (6 bases). Germline CDR1 and CDR2: MDHEN and SYDVKM. With 10 bases removed from V and 1 base from J, the gap between germline ends came to 14 bases. This CDR3 is built from 14 residues. Here the CDR3 reads CATQQGLSGNTIYF. The DNA for the CDR3 is TGTGCCACTCAACAGGGATTATCTGGAAACACCATATATTTT.

This chain uses TRBV27 with TRBJ1-1; 9 bases match TRBD1. The length of the CDR3 is 15 residues. Germline V CDR1 and CDR2: MNHEY, SMNVEV (reference sequence). V lost 4 bases, J lost 5 bases, and 8 bases stayed unmatched. The CDR3 protein is CASSSPGQGVTEAFF. CDR3 coding DNA: TGTGCCAGCAGTTCCCCGGGACAGGGAGTGACTGAAGCTTTCTTT.